Described below is a single T cell receptor (beta chain) sequence and its context. A much larger clone lies one base from this, so it may be a read error. Samples came from patients with localized non-small cell lung adenocarcinoma. The sample belongs to a study of CD4 and CD8 cells across lung adenocarcinoma regions. The CDR3 runs 15 residues. With 2 bases clipped from V and 10 bases from J, the junction kept 6 bases outside the gene matches. Germline values: CDR1 MNHNS, CDR2 SASEGT. One entry per CDR3 protein results from TCRdb running MiXCR on the PCR reads. Found here are more than 6,500 distinct CDR3 sequences, roughly half of them singletons; the top ten hold 35% to 45%.

The source is a male donor with lung adenocarcinoma. The CD4 and CD8 labels of this study may be unreliable. Source material: CD8+ T cells from the center of a lung tumor. The chain carries TRBV6-1 and TRBJ2-1; 12 bases align to TRBD2. The CDR3: CASSESSGRGYEQFF. The CDR3 DNA follows: TGTGCCAGCAGTGAATCTAGCGGGAGGGGATACGAGCAGTTCTTC.